The clone carrying this T cell receptor beta chain was seen a handful of times. Its antigen is currently unknown. This record comes from a study of T-cell memory formation after mild COVID-19. Study details: Across donors, TCR clusters were largely donor specific.

Study outcomes and limitations: Contracting clones, day 15 to 85, had balanced CD4/CD8, and later expanders favored CD4+. Clones which contracted sat mainly in CM and EM if CD4+, and in EMRA if CD8+.

The CDR3 is 13 amino acids. The V end was cut by 5 bases, the J end by 6 bases, with 14 bases between. Germline-derived CDR1 and CDR2 are SGHDT and YYEEEE. Constant-segment-primed 5'RACE gave TCR alpha and TCR beta cDNA libraries with sample barcodes and UMIs. TCRdb reprocessed the 5' RACE reads with MiXCR, giving one entry per CDR3 protein. The table has 400,000 to 500,000 distinct CDR3 sequences, 20% seen once. Sequenced material: PBMCs or a T cell subset sorted from them (not recorded which). The chain links TRBV5-6 to TRBJ1-2; D uncertain. This clonotype was obtained from an adult woman who had mild COVID-19 (a few samples of this study predate the infection). Cell type and time point are not known. CDR3 region: CASSPVGTDGYTF. CDR3 DNA: TGTGCCAGCAGTCCAGTGGGTACGGATGGCTACACCTTC.